Shown below are 8 T cell receptor beta chains from a single sample sequenced in a study of T cells in Graves' hyperthyroidism and ophthalmopathy. Amplification targeted TCR beta CDR3 regions from RNA transcripts. With the HTBI primer set, the TCR CDR3 went through a first round of RT-PCR. TCRdb re-called the multiplex PCR reads through MiXCR, storing one row per CDR3 protein. The data contain about 600,000 distinct CDR3 sequences, 15% to 20% of them seen just once; the ten biggest clones take up roughly 3.4%. Sequencing was carried out using blood. All receptors derive from a woman aged 40 to 50 with Graves' ophthalmopathy.

This sequence joins TRBV4-1 and TRBJ2-3; TRBD1 aligns across 8 bases. There are 16 residues in the CDR3. V shed 0 bases and J 3 bases; nucleotides not matched to a gene: 5. Looked up from germline, CDR1 is MGHRA and CDR2 is YSYEKL. Here the CDR3 DNA reads TGCGCCAGCAGCCAAGATCTTACAGGGGGAACAGATACGCAGTATTTT. This encodes CASSQDLTGGTDTQYF.

In its sample, this clonotype was seen a few times. The chain employs TRBV3-1 and TRBJ2-6; possibly TRBD1 or TRBD2 for D (5 bases each). The CDR3 has 15 amino acids. Trimming cost V 0 bases and J 6 bases, with 9 bases left between them. Looked up from germline, CDR1 is LGHDT and CDR2 is YNNKEL (reference sequence). The CDR3: CASSQEGTEANVLTF. The CDR3 nucleotides are TGTGCCAGCAGCCAAGAAGGGACGGAGGCCAACGTCCTGACTTTC. Complete variable domain (other parts from reference TRBV3-1 and TRBJ2-6): DTAVSQTPKYLVTQMGNDKSIKCEQNLGHDTMYWYKQDSKKFLKIMFSYNNKELIINETVPNRFSPKSPDKAHLNLHINSLELGDSAVYFCASSQEGTEANVLTFGAGSRLTVL.

This clonotype showed up many times. The rearrangement uses TRBV6-1 and TRBJ1-1, with a weak D call TRBD1 (5 bases). The germline V and J ends were trimmed by 6 bases and 1 base, with 12 bases remaining between them. The germline V gene encodes CDR1 MNHNS and CDR2 SASEGT. The CDR3 extends over 14 amino acids. CDR3 region: CASRPIRENTEAFF. The CDR3 bases are TGTGCCAGCAGACCCATCAGGGAGAACACTGAAGCTTTCTTT.

In this sample, this clonotype turned up many times. V usage is TRBV3-1 and J usage is TRBJ1-1, with 8 bases aligning to TRBD1. The V and J ends lost 1 base and 10 bases, in that order; junction bases with no gene match: 8. This CDR3 region has 14 residues. CDR1 and CDR2 from the germline V gene are LGHDT and YNNKEL (reference sequence). CDR3 sequence: CASSQVWSQGGAFF. CDR3 DNA sequence: TGTGCCAGCAGCCAAGTCTGGTCACAGGGGGGAGCTTTCTTT.

This chain joins TRBV3-1 and TRBJ2-1, with 9 bases aligning to TRBD2. From germline, CDR1 is LGHDT and CDR2 YNNKEL (reference sequence). J lost 7 bases, V lost 1 base, and 5 bases had no gene match. CDR3 length: 15 residues. The chain's CDR3 is CASSQGAGGPNEQFF. As DNA, the CDR3 is TGTGCCAGCAGCCAAGGGGCGGGAGGGCCGAATGAGCAGTTCTTC.

Worth noting for this clonotype: A read error is possible here, since a much larger clone lies one base away. The chain carries TRBV7-6 and TRBJ1-2, with a tentative D call TRBD1 (6 bases). Trimming cost V 5 bases and J 4 bases, with 11 bases left between them. The CDR3 is made up of 13 amino acids. Germline V gene lookup returns CDR1 SGHVS and CDR2 FNYEAQ. The CDR3 nucleotides read TGTGCCAGCAGCCCCGGGACAATCTATGGCTACACCTTC. As protein: CASSPGTIYGYTF.

This clonotype showed up many times. The rearrangement uses TRBV2 and TRBJ2-5; 12 bases line up with TRBD2. Trimming took 2 bases from V and 5 from J; bases not matched to a gene: 12. This CDR3 is 18 amino acids long. Germline loops: CDR1 SNHLY, CDR2 FYNNEI. CDR3 sequence reads: CASSERGGLLAGGETQYF. The DNA for the CDR3 is TGTGCCAGCAGTGAACGGGGGGGTTTACTAGCGGGAGGCGAGACCCAGTACTTC.

This clonotype turned up a few times. The chain is built from TRBV11-2 and TRBJ2-7, with 9 bases aligning to TRBD1. The V and J ends lost 1 base and 3 bases, in that order; junction bases with no gene match: 4. The germline CDR1 and CDR2 sequences are SGHAT and FQNNGV. The CDR3 has 15 amino acids. The CDR3 DNA reads TGTGCCAGCAGCTTAGCGGGACAGGGATTCTACGAGCAGTACTTC. Its protein product is CASSLAGQGFYEQYF.